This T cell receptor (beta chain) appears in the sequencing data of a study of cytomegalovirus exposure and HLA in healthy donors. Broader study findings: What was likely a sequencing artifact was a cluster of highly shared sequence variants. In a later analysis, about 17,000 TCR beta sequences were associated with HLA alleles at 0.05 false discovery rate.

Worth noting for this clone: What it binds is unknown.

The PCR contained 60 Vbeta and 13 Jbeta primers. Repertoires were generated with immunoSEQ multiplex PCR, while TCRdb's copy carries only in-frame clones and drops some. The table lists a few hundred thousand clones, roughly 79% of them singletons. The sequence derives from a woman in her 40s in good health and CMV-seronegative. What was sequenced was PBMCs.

The DNA for the CDR3 is TGCGCCAGCAGCGACCCCATGGGGCACACAGATACGCAGTATTTT. It encodes CASSDPMGHTDTQYF. The chain combines TRBV5-1 with TRBJ2-3; D perhaps matches TRBD1 (5 bases). CDR3 length equals 15 residues. Trimming took off 4 bases at V and 2 bases at J, with 14 bases between the two ends. Per germline, CDR1 SGHRS and CDR2 YFSETQ.